The 18 T cell receptor beta chains given below trace back to one sample, sequenced in a study of PD-1 blockade in classical Hodgkin lymphoma. Method: immunoSEQ multiplex PCR; TCRdb's copy keeps in-frame clones and lacks some. This table has about 92,000 clones, 83% appearing once. The sample's time point: cycle 4 day 1 (C4D1), after about 6 weeks of nivolumab. Each patient's relapse followed autologous stem cell transplantation, and brentuximab vedotin exposure varied. The source material was peripheral blood mononuclear cells (PBMCs), sampled before the fourth cycle of nivolumab. These TCRs come from a human donor with classical Hodgkin lymphoma.

This clone was seen only once. The chain recombines TRBV5-4 with TRBJ2-2, with 7 bases aligning to TRBD2. V was clipped by 0 bases and J by 7 bases; unmatched bases: 3. This CDR3 is 14 amino acids long. Germline loops: CDR1 SGHNT, CDR2 YYREEE (reference sequence). The CDR3 bases are TGTGCCAGCAGCTTGGGGACTAGGAGCGGGGAGCTGTTTTTT. This codes for CASSLGTRSGELFF.

The chain is built from TRBV2 and TRBJ1-2; maybe TRBD1 (5 bases). V shed 6 bases and J shed 8 bases, with 25 bases lying between them. The CDR3 is 16 amino acids. CDR1 is SNHLY, CDR2 FYNNEI, per germline. CDR3 DNA sequence: TGTGCCAGCAGCGACGGGGCAGGGATGGAGTCGGGGGGCTACACCTTC. It encodes CASSDGAGMESGGYTF.

CDR3 residues: CASSPRTGTLNTEAFF. In nucleotides, the CDR3 is TGTGCCAGCAGCCCCCGGACAGGGACCCTGAACACTGAAGCTTTCTTT. The chain joins TRBV5-4 to TRBJ1-1, with 8 bases lining up with TRBD1. CDR1 and CDR2 (germline): SGHNT, YYREEE (reference sequence). The CDR3 is 16 residues long. Trimming cost V 4 bases and J 0 bases; bases outside gene matches: 8.

The chain employs TRBV19 and TRBJ2-5, with a possible D match to TRBD2 (6 bases). The CDR3 extends over 16 amino acids. Germline-derived CDR1 and CDR2 are LNHDA and SQIVND (reference sequence). With 1 base removed from V and 5 bases from J, the gap between germline ends came to 17 bases. The CDR3 nucleotides are TGTGCCAGTAGTATAGCGGGAGTCGGATTCCGGGAGACCCAGTACTTC. The encoded protein is CASSIAGVGFRETQYF.

This clone has just a few counts. The chain carries TRBV29-1 and TRBJ2-7; weak D call: TRBD1 (5 bases). The CDR3 contains 13 residues. In germline, CDR1 is SQVTM, CDR2 ANQGSEA. The V end lost 0 bases, the J end lost 3 bases, and 9 bases lay between the germline ends. The CDR3 reads CSVEDQGFYEQYF. CDR3 DNA: TGCAGCGTTGAAGATCAGGGATTCTACGAGCAGTACTTC.

The chain employs TRBV29-1 and TRBJ1-1; 7 bases match TRBD1. The CDR3 runs to 12 residues. V shed 7 bases and J 5 bases; nucleotides not matched to a gene: 7. Germline V gene lookup returns CDR1 SQVTM and CDR2 ANQGSEA. The CDR3 loop reads CSASTGWTEAFF. CDR3 bases: TGCAGCGCTTCGACAGGGTGGACTGAAGCTTTCTTT.

The chain recombines TRBV4-3 with TRBJ2-5; D is ambiguous. The ends were cut back, 0 bases at V and 7 bases at J, with 9 bases in the middle. Germline CDR1 LGHNA, CDR2 YSLEER. This CDR3 contains 13 residues. CDR3 sequence reads: CASSQESFGTQYF. Here the CDR3 DNA reads TGCGCCAGCAGCCAAGAGAGCTTCGGGACCCAGTACTTC.

This chain links TRBV18 with TRBJ1-1, with D tentatively TRBD1 (5 bases). Germline CDR1 is KGHSH and CDR2 is LQKENI. Trimming left V 8 bases short and J 6 bases short, with 10 bases between. CDR3 length equals 11 residues. CDR3 protein: CASGQGAEAFF. CDR3 bases: TGTGCCAGCGGGCAGGGTGCTGAAGCTTTCTTT.

This clone was seen a handful of times. The chain couples TRBV2 to TRBJ1-4; D is possibly TRBD1 (5 bases). Germline loops: CDR1 SNHLY, CDR2 FYNNEI. The CDR3 runs to 13 residues. V was clipped by 8 bases and J by 0 bases, with 7 bases between them. DNA of the CDR3: TGTGCCAGCGACAGATCAACTAATGAAAAACTGTTTTTT. Translation gives CASDRSTNEKLFF.

The chain joins TRBV2 to TRBJ1-5; the D gene is possibly TRBD1 (5 bases). CDR1 is SNHLY and CDR2 is FYNNEI in the germline V gene. The CDR3 has 14 residues. V gave up 4 bases and J gave up 0 bases, with 7 bases separating them. The CDR3 protein is CASSGTSSNQPQHF. The CDR3 nucleotides are TGTGCCAGCAGTGGGACAAGTAGCAATCAGCCCCAGCATTTT.

This chain links TRBV7-8 with TRBJ2-2; D perhaps matches TRBD1 (5 bases). The CDR3 length is 14 residues. Germline CDR1 SGHVS, CDR2 FQNEAQ. V was trimmed by 5 bases and J by 2 bases, leaving 9 bases between them. The CDR3 DNA reads as TGTGCCAGCAGCAAAGGGGCAAACACCGGGGAGCTGTTTTTT. Translating it yields CASSKGANTGELFF.

In its sample, this clone was seen a few times. The CDR3 sequence: CAWSGTGAGGYTF. Here the CDR3 DNA reads TGTGCCTGGAGTGGAACAGGGGCGGGGGGCTACACCTTC. The V and J genes are TRBV30 and TRBJ1-2; 7 bases align to TRBD1. The CDR3 consists of 13 residues. The germline V gene encodes CDR1 GTSNPN and CDR2 SVGIG (reference sequence). Losses at the gene ends were 1 base for V and 8 bases for J; bases not matched to a gene: 7.

CDR3 coding DNA: TGTGCCAGCAGTGTTGGGGCAGATACGCAGTATTTT. Protein sequence: CASSVGADTQYF. The chain has TRBV2 and TRBJ2-3; no clear D gene. Germline CDR1 SNHLY, CDR2 FYNNEI. The CDR3 covers 12 residues. V lost 4 bases and J 4 bases, leaving 6 bases between the germline ends.

The chain employs TRBV6-6 and TRBJ1-5; D gene uncertain. The CDR3 contains 12 residues. Germline lookup yields CDR1 MNHNY and CDR2 SVGAGI (reference sequence). Deletions cut 4 bases from V and 6 bases from J, with 7 bases between. In DNA form, the CDR3 reads TGTGCCAGCAGTTTTGAAGGTCAGCCCCAGCATTTT. Amino acids: CASSFEGQPQHF.

In its sample, this clone was seen a few times. The chain uses TRBV7-2 and TRBJ2-7; D is possibly TRBD1 or TRBD2 (5 bases each). Germline CDR1 and CDR2: SGHTA and FQGNSA. CDR3 length equals 15 residues. V gave up 8 bases and J gave up 4 bases, with 21 bases separating them. DNA of the CDR3: TGTGCCAGCGCCCGCACGGCAGGGACGTTATACGAGCAGTACTTC. Residues: CASARTAGTLYEQYF.

The DNA for the CDR3 is TGTGCCAGTAGTATAGAAAGACCGGGAGGGAACCGCTACGAGCAGTACTTC. Amino acid sequence: CASSIERPGGNRYEQYF. This chain links TRBV19 with TRBJ2-7, with 8 bases fitting TRBD2. The CDR3 is 17 residues long. Losses at the gene ends were 0 bases for V and 3 bases for J; bases not matched to a gene: 10. Germline values: CDR1 LNHDA, CDR2 SQIVND (reference sequence).

CDR3 region: CASSRLVRTDTQYF. CDR3 bases: TGTGCCAGCAGTCGACTAGTCCGCACAGATACGCAGTATTTT. The rearrangement links TRBV11-2 to TRBJ2-3, with D possibly TRBD2 on 6 matching bases. The CDR3 spans 14 residues. Germline CDR1 and CDR2: SGHAT and FQNNGV. The germline V and J ends were trimmed by 6 bases and 1 base, with 11 bases remaining between them.

The rearrangement links TRBV11-1 to TRBJ2-7, with 14 bases that match TRBD2. V lost 8 bases, J lost 6 bases, and 9 bases stayed unmatched. The CDR3 spans 15 residues. Germline V gives CDR1 SGHAT, CDR2 FQDESV (reference sequence). CDR3 coding DNA: TGTGCCAGCGACCTCGGACTAGCGGGAGGTAGCGAGCAGTACTTC. This codes for CASDLGLAGGSEQYF.